This T cell receptor beta chain was observed in a study of T cell clones after liver transplantation. Study-level points and caveats: In 5 of 8 subjects, circulating graft-donor-reactive CD4 TCRbeta sequences fell significantly after transplant.

Of note for this clone: What it binds is unknown.

Here immunoSEQ multiplex PCR was the method, and the copy in TCRdb shows in-frame clones only, minus some. The repertoire has 50,000 or so clones, roughly 90% of them found once; the top ten carry 13% to 15%. The specimen comprised CD8+ T cells from blood, sampled 12 months after liver transplant. The TCR was taken from a human patient who received a liver transplant. The T cells may partly be graft donor cells.

In nucleotides, the CDR3 is TGTGCCAGTAGTATTTCCGGGGCTGAAGCTTTCTTT. Amino acids: CASSISGAEAFF. V usage is TRBV19 and J usage is TRBJ1-1; D remains ambiguous. V was shortened by 3 bases and J by 6 bases, with 8 bases between the two germline ends. This CDR3 is built from 12 residues. Germline V lookup: CDR1 LNHDA, CDR2 SQIVND (reference sequence).